The text below deals with one T cell receptor (beta chain). The antigen remains undetermined. V was clipped by 6 bases and J by 7 bases; unmatched bases: 2. Germline CDR1 reads MNHEY; CDR2 reads SMNVEV (reference sequence). CDR3 size: 12 residues. These data come from a study of vaccination and CD4 T cells after COVID-19. Study-wide context: Two doses of either BNT162b2 or mRNA-1273 vaccine went to participants.

The Oncomine TCR Beta short-read assay was what sequenced the DNA obtained from cultured CD4+ T cells. Genomic DNA was isolated from cultured CD4+ T cells. One entry per CDR3 protein results from TCRdb running MiXCR on the PCR reads. The table records roughly 11,000 distinct CDR3 sequences, 37% of them present only once. Treatment: approximately 9-day PBMC culture with coronavirus spike peptide pools or control peptides (ViraFEST assay). Those CD4+ T cells from the unexposed donor predate the COVID-19 pandemic (2011-2018). With fresh IL-2 medium, half the medium was replaced on days 3 and 7. CD4+ T cells were isolated by negative selection after 10 days of culture. Unexposed-donor CD4+ T cells were probed with SARS-CoV-2 S/N and four cold-coronavirus spikes, cells permitting.

This chain joins TRBV27 and TRBJ1-1; the match to TRBD1 covers 10 bases. The sample was CD4+ T cells from blood, cultured in vitro. The receptor's source is a human donor in good health. For the CDR3, the DNA is TGTGCCAGCAGGGGGGACAGGGGTGAAGCTTTCTTT. It specifies CASRGDRGEAFF.